The 20 T cell receptor beta chains in this list originate from one sample, sequenced in a study of blood T cell repertoires in COVID-19. The method was immunoSEQ multiplex PCR; TCRdb's version includes in-frame clones alone and lacks a portion of them. The repertoire includes more than 110,000 clones, 70% to 80% of them detected once, and approximately 3.6% sits in the top ten. What was sequenced was peripheral blood. These receptors were collected from a man in his 60s with acute or convalescent COVID-19.

The J gene is TRBJ2-3, the V gene TRBV6-5; D is unresolved. The V gene's germline CDR1 is MNHEY and CDR2 SVGAGI. The CDR3 length is 14 residues. Trimming left V 2 bases short and J 3 bases short, with 9 bases between. In DNA, the CDR3 is TGTGCCAGCAGTTACGACCTAGGTACAGATACGCAGTATTTT. Amino acid sequence: CASSYDLGTDTQYF.

J is TRBJ2-3 and V is TRBV7-6; D ambiguous. Trimming stripped 5 bases from V and 6 bases from J, with 12 bases between. The CDR3 is 13 amino acids. Germline loops: CDR1 SGHVS, CDR2 FNYEAQ. The DNA for the CDR3 is TGTGCCAGCAGCGCGATCCCTCGGGATACGCAGTATTTT. Translating it yields CASSAIPRDTQYF.

The chain uses TRBV11-2 and TRBJ2-7, with D maybe TRBD2 (6 bases). V was shortened by 2 bases and J by 3 bases, with 17 bases between the two germline ends. Germline V lookup: CDR1 SGHAT, CDR2 FQNNGV. CDR3 size: 16 residues. CDR3 loop: CASSLRLAGNFYEQYF. Here the CDR3 DNA reads TGTGCCAGCAGCTTACGGCTTGCGGGGAACTTCTACGAGCAGTACTTC.

The chain uses TRBV10-3 and TRBJ2-1; 13 nucleotides line up with TRBD2. The CDR3 consists of 15 residues. The germline V gene has CDR1 ENHRY and CDR2 SYGVKD. V lost 6 bases to trimming and J lost 5 bases; unmatched junction nucleotides: 4. The CDR3 bases are TGTGCCATCAGATGGACTAGCGGGAGACACAATGAGCAGTTCTTC. The encoded protein is CAIRWTSGRHNEQFF.

The chain has TRBV5-4 and TRBJ2-3; maybe TRBD1 (5 bases). The CDR3 totals 15 residues. V was clipped by 4 bases and J by 4 bases, with 16 bases between them. Germline-derived CDR1 and CDR2 are SGHNT and YYREEE (reference sequence). For the CDR3, the DNA is TGTGCCAGCAGCCTTCGACAGTCAGGGTCAGATACGCAGTATTTT. This gives the protein CASSLRQSGSDTQYF. Filled out from reference TRBV5-4 and TRBJ2-3, the complete variable domain reads ETGVTQSPTHLIKTRGQQVTLRCSSQSGHNTVSWYQQALGQGPQFIFQYYREEENGRGNFPPRFSGLQFPNYSSELNVNALELDDSALYLCASSLRQSGSDTQYFGPGTRLTVL.

The V call is TRBV6-5, the J call TRBJ2-2; 13 positions agree with TRBD2. With V trimmed by 6 bases and J by 6 bases, 4 bases remained unmatched. The germline gives CDR1 MNHEY, CDR2 SVGAGI. This CDR3 region has 15 residues. The CDR3 sequence: CASSGLAGVPGELFF. The CDR3 DNA reads TGTGCCAGCAGCGGACTAGCGGGAGTGCCCGGGGAGCTGTTTTTT.

The CDR3 bases are TGTGCCAGCAGCTTAGTCAACAGCAATGAGCAGTTCTTC. It is translated as CASSLVNSNEQFF. The chain couples TRBV11-3 to TRBJ2-1; D gene ambiguous. The CDR3 consists of 13 residues. V was shortened by 1 base and J by 6 bases, with 7 bases between the two germline ends. Germline lookup yields CDR1 SGHNT and CDR2 YENEEA.

The rearrangement joins TRBV28 to TRBJ2-3; D is possibly TRBD2 (6 bases). V was trimmed by 5 bases and J by 0 bases, leaving 15 bases between them. The CDR3 totals 16 residues. Germline-derived CDR1 and CDR2 are MDHEN and SYDVKM. CDR3 residues: CASSPSLAVSTDTQYF. DNA for the CDR3: TGTGCCAGCAGTCCCTCACTAGCAGTTAGCACAGATACGCAGTATTTT.

This sequence joins TRBV28 and TRBJ1-2; no reliable D call. The CDR3 sequence is 14 residues long. V was trimmed by 5 bases and J by 3 bases, leaving 13 bases between them. Germline V gene lookup returns CDR1 MDHEN and CDR2 SYDVKM. The CDR3 sequence: CASSPPPQHYGYTF. For the CDR3, the DNA is TGTGCCAGCAGTCCCCCGCCACAGCACTATGGCTACACCTTC.

This clone showed up just once. The chain combines TRBV27 with TRBJ2-7; 8 bases line up with TRBD2. The germline V gene encodes CDR1 MNHEY and CDR2 SMNVEV (reference sequence). There are 11 residues in the CDR3. Trimming cost V 8 bases and J 5 bases; bases outside gene matches: 2. The CDR3 reads CASRTSHEQYF. The CDR3 DNA follows: TGTGCCAGCCGGACTAGCCACGAGCAGTACTTC.

There are a few counts of this clone. The chain is built from TRBV12-3 or TRBV12-4 and TRBJ1-2; D is unresolved. The CDR3 spans 13 residues. The V and J ends lost 5 bases and 5 bases respectively, with 12 bases between them. The CDR3 bases are TGTGCCAGCAGTACGGACTCTCAGTATGGCTACACCTTC. Translating it yields CASSTDSQYGYTF.

The chain is built from TRBV5-6 and TRBJ1-2, with D perhaps matching TRBD1 (6 bases). CDR1 is SGHDT, CDR2 YYEEEE, per germline. The ends were cut back, 1 base at V and 6 bases at J, with 7 bases in the middle. This CDR3 is 12 amino acids long. CDR3 loop: CASSLWTDGYTF. In DNA, the CDR3 is TGTGCCAGCAGCTTGTGGACAGATGGCTACACCTTC.

Regarding this clone: At one of its ends the junction is not consistent with the germline gene, which may arise from a read error. The chain has TRBV6-2 or TRBV6-3 and TRBJ1-1; D unclear. The CDR3 is made up of 12 amino acids. Germline lookup yields CDR1 MNHEY and CDR2 SVGEGT. DNA for the CDR3: TGTGCCAGCAGTTACTCTAACACCGAAGCTTTCTTT. Translated, it gives CASSYSNTEAFF.

The V call is TRBV5-1, the J call TRBJ2-1; possibly TRBD2 for D (5 bases). This CDR3 is 14 amino acids long. V shed 0 bases and J shed 3 bases, with 7 bases lying between them. Germline V gene lookup returns CDR1 SGHRS and CDR2 YFSETQ. Here the CDR3 reads CASSLGAGYNEQFF. CDR3 DNA sequence: TGCGCCAGCAGCTTGGGGGCGGGCTACAATGAGCAGTTCTTC. Looking up the rest from reference TRBV5-1 and TRBJ2-1 gives the full variable domain: KAGVTQTPRYLIKTRGQQVTLSCSPISGHRSVSWYQQTPGQGLQFLFEYFSETQRNKGNFPGRFSGRQFSNSRSEMNVSTLELGDSALYLCASSLGAGYNEQFFGPGTRLTVL.

The J gene is TRBJ2-7, the V gene TRBV28; D perhaps matches TRBD2 (6 bases). Germline V CDR1 and CDR2: MDHEN, SYDVKM. Trimming cost V 7 bases and J 2 bases, with 9 bases left between them. The CDR3 has 12 amino acids. CDR3 residues: CASTGLAYEQYF. CDR3 bases: TGTGCCAGCACGGGACTCGCCTACGAGCAGTACTTC.

V and J are TRBV7-2 and TRBJ2-7; 11 bases map to TRBD2. Germline V gives CDR1 SGHTA, CDR2 FQGNSA. This CDR3 spans 17 amino acids. V shed 1 base and J 4 bases; nucleotides not matched to a gene: 9. CDR3 coding DNA: TGTGCCAGCAGCTTAGACTCGTCTAGCGGGAGGAATTACGAGCAGTACTTC. The encoded protein is CASSLDSSSGRNYEQYF.

V and J are TRBV3-1 (or the pseudogene TRBV3-2) and TRBJ1-2; 7 bases match TRBD1. Per germline, CDR1 LGHDT and CDR2 YNNKEL (reference sequence). The CDR3 extends over 14 amino acids. The V segment lost 2 bases and the J segment 4 bases; nucleotides outside the gene matches: 4. CDR3 protein: CASSQPGQTYGYTF. DNA for the CDR3: TGTGCCAGCAGCCAACCGGGACAGACCTATGGCTACACCTTC.

This clone showed up just a few times. In nucleotides, the CDR3 is TGTGCCTACTTACTAGCGGGAGCGCGGGAGCAGTACTTC. It yields the protein CAYLLAGAREQYF. The V call is TRBV30, the J call TRBJ2-7, with TRBD2 matching over 11 bases. The length of the CDR3 is 13 residues. The J segment lost 7 bases and the V segment lost 7 bases, leaving 9 bases of the junction unmatched. Germline V gene lookup returns CDR1 GTSNPN and CDR2 SVGIG (reference sequence).

The chain employs TRBV6-2 or TRBV6-3 and TRBJ2-1, with D uncertain. V lost 5 bases and J 0 bases, leaving 5 bases between the germline ends. The CDR3 extends over 13 amino acids. Germline CDR1 is MNHEY and CDR2 is SVGEGT. CDR3 region: CASSRDSYNEQFF. The CDR3 DNA is TGTGCCAGCAGTCGAGACTCCTACAATGAGCAGTTCTTC.

This rearrangement joins TRBV5-1 to TRBJ2-2; TRBD1 matches 7 bases. The CDR3 length is 14 residues. The germline gives CDR1 SGHRS, CDR2 YFSETQ. The V segment lost 10 bases and the J segment 3 bases; nucleotides outside the gene matches: 9. The DNA for the CDR3 is TGCGCCGGTCGACAGGGCCCTGACACCGGGGAGCTGTTTTTT. Translation gives CAGRQGPDTGELFF.